This is a list of T cell receptor beta chains from one sample in a study of blood T cell repertoires in COVID-19. Produced via immunoSEQ multiplex PCR; TCRdb's table is partial and in-frame only. The data contain fewer than 250,000 clones, 70% to 90% of them singletons. Sequenced sample: peripheral blood. The receptors here all came from a man aged 45-65 years with acute or convalescent COVID-19. The CDR3 runs from the conserved cysteine through the conserved F or W. The D gene is left open where the match is weak. Clone size is not always given. Where it is, it says once, few, many or a class for expanded clones.

TRBJ2-5 TRBV7-6 . . TGTGCCAGCAGCTTAGGTGGGGCAGAAGAGACCCAGTACTTC CASSLGGAEETQYF
TRBJ1-1 TRBV11-2 . . TGTGCCAGCAGCTTAGTAGGAGGGCCGGCGTCGAACACTGAAGCTTTCTTT CASSLVGGPASNTEAFF
TRBJ2-3 TRBV11-2 . TRBD1 TGTGCCAGCAGCCTTACTCCCGGGACAGGAAGCACAGATACGCAGTATTTT CASSLTPGTGSTDTQYF
TRBJ2-1 TRBV6-5 . . TGTGCCAGCAGTTACTCACAGGGCAAGCAGTTCTTC CASSYSQGKQFF
TRBJ2-7 TRBV4-1 . TRBD2 TGCGCCAGCAGCGGACGGACTAGCTCCTACGAGCAGTACTTC CASSGRTSSYEQYF
TRBJ2-6 TRBV18 . TRBD1 TGTGCCAGCTCAAGAGGACAGGGTAATGCCGGGGCCAACGTCCTGACTTTC CASSRGQGNAGANVLTF
TRBJ2-5 TRBV18 . . TGTGCCAGCTCACCTCGACTTGTGGGCAGGGAAGAGACCCAGTACTTC CASSPRLVGREETQYF
TRBJ1-2 TRBV5-1 . . TGCGCCAGCAGCTTGGTGGGGGCCCCCGGCTACACCTTC CASSLVGAPGYTF
TRBJ1-3 TRBV20-1 once TRBD1 TGCAGTGCTAGTGGGACAGCTGGAAACACCATATATTTT CSASGTAGNTIYF
TRBJ1-1 TRBV5-4 . . TGTGCCAGCAGCCCGCTTCCGGGGGTGAACACTGAAGCTTTCTTT CASSPLPGVNTEAFF
TRBJ1-1 TRBV11-3 . . TGTGCCAGCAGCTACACCCAGGGGACTGAAGCTTTCTTT CASSYTQGTEAFF
TRBJ1-2 TRBV5-1 once . TGCGCCAGCAGCTTGGCCTTACAGGATAACTATGGCTACACCTTC CASSLALQDNYGYTF
TRBJ1-4 TRBV3-1/TRBV3-2 once TRBD1 TGTGCCAGCAGCAGACAGGGTTCGAGAGAAAAACTGTTTTTT CASSRQGSREKLFF
TRBJ1-1 TRBV19 . TRBD1 TGTGCCAGTAGTACCCAAGGACAGGGGGCGTTAACTGAAGCTTTCTTT CASSTQGQGALTEAFF
TRBJ2-7 TRBV5-1 . . TGCGCCAGCAGCCCTGGATCAGGGGACTCCTACGAGCAGTACTTC CASSPGSGDSYEQYF
TRBJ1-2 TRBV5-6 . . TGTGCCAGCAGCTTCTACCAGGGCCTCTATGGCTACACCTTC CASSFYQGLYGYTF
TRBJ1-2 TRBV29-1 . TRBD1 TGCAGCGTCGTTCAGGGGGCGGGGTATGGCTACACCTTC CSVVQGAGYGYTF
TRBJ1-1 TRBV13 . . TGTGCCAGCAGCAGCTGGGACATCCGGCTTGAAGCTTTCTTT CASSSWDIRLEAFF
TRBJ1-1 TRBV7-9 few . TGTGCCAGCAGCCGCCGACAGTCGTTGAACACTGAAGCTTTCTTT CASSRRQSLNTEAFF
TRBJ1-3 TRBV3-1/TRBV3-2 . . TGTGCCAGCAGCGTACAAGGAAACACCATATATTTT CASSVQGNTIYF
TRBJ1-3 TRBV9 few . TGTGCCAGCAGCGTAGCTGAAGGGGCTGGAAACACCATATATTTT CASSVAEGAGNTIYF
TRBJ1-6 TRBV18 . TRBD1 TGTGCCAGCTCACCAAGGACAGGGACCGAAGATTCACCCCTCCACTTT CASSPRTGTEDSPLHF
TRBJ1-6 TRBV18 few TRBD1 TGTGCCAGCTCACCGGACAGGAAATGGTCACCCCTCCACTTT CASSPDRKWSPLHF
TRBJ1-5 TRBV18 . . TGTGCCAGCTCACCGCAGGCCGGAGGTAGCAATCAGCCCCAGCATTTT CASSPQAGGSNQPQHF
TRBJ2-1 TRBV15 once . TGTGCCACCAGCAGAGACCCGGGGGGCATCTACAATGAGCAGTTCTTC CATSRDPGGIYNEQFF
TRBJ1-5 TRBV3-1/TRBV3-2 . . TGTGCCAGCAGCCAAGATCTAAGGGGGGGTCAGCCCCAGCATTTT CASSQDLRGGQPQHF
TRBJ1-2 TRBV6-2/TRBV6-3 . . TGTGCCAGCAGTCACCTCGGGGGATATGGCTACACCTTC CASSHLGGYGYTF
TRBJ1-1 TRBV2 . . TGTGCCAGCACATCGGACTCCTATGAAGCTTTCTTT CASTSDSYEAFF
TRBJ1-2 TRBV3-1/TRBV3-2 . . TGTGCCAGCAGCCAAGGACAGCCCTCTAACTATGGCTACACCTTC CASSQGQPSNYGYTF
TRBJ1-3 TRBV3-1/TRBV3-2 . . TGTGCCAGCAGCCAAGATGGCCGGAGCTGGGGAAACACCATATATTTT CASSQDGRSWGNTIYF
TRBJ1-1 TRBV6-5 . TRBD1 TGTGCCACCAGGGAGGGACAGGGTTGGAACACTGAAGCTTTCTTT CATREGQGWNTEAFF
TRBJ1-1 TRBV6-5 . . TGTGCCAACAGTTCACCAGAGGGAACGAACACTGAAGCTTTCTTT CANSSPEGTNTEAFF
TRBJ1-2 TRBV6-5 . . TGTGCCAGCAGTTACGGGGGCAGGGTCTATGGCTACACCTTC CASSYGGRVYGYTF
TRBJ1-2 TRBV18 once TRBD1 TGTGCCAGCTCACCGACAGGGGAATATGGCTACACCTTC CASSPTGEYGYTF
TRBJ2-5 TRBV30 . TRBD1 TGTGCCTGGAGTGTACAGGGGCAGAAGACCCAGTACTTC CAWSVQGQKTQYF
TRBJ2-7 TRBV5-1 . TRBD1 TGCGCCAGCAGCTTGGAGGGGGCAACCTACGAGCAGTACTTC CASSLEGATYEQYF
TRBJ1-1 TRBV5-1 . . TGCGCCAGCCAACTCGGGGGGCAGCCAAACACTGAAGCTTTCTTT CASQLGGQPNTEAFF
TRBJ1-2 TRBV18 . TRBD1 TGTGCCAGCTCACCGGCGCAGGGGGTAATCTCTGGCTACACCTTC CASSPAQGVISGYTF
TRBJ2-2 TRBV11-2 few TRBD2 TGTGCCAGCAGCGCCCGACTAGCTGAAGCGACCGGGGAGCTGTTTTTT CASSARLAEATGELFF
TRBJ2-2 TRBV5-1 . . TGCGCCAGCAGCTTTATTCAGGGGGGAACCGGGGAGCTGTTTTTT CASSFIQGGTGELFF
TRBJ1-2 TRBV6-2/TRBV6-3 . . TGTGCCAGCAGCCAGACCCGGACACCCTATGGCTACACCTTC CASSQTRTPYGYTF
TRBJ2-3 TRBV2 . TRBD2 TGTGCCAGCAGTGACTCCAGCGGGGGGATCACAGATACGCAGTATTTT CASSDSSGGITDTQYF
TRBJ1-4 TRBV5-1 . TRBD1 TGCGCCAGCACCCAGACAGGGGTAAACGAAAAACTGTTTTTT CASTQTGVNEKLFF
TRBJ2-5 TRBV7-2 once . TGTGCCAGCAGCAGAGGGTCAATTGGTCCTCAGGAGACCCAGTACTTC CASSRGSIGPQETQYF
TRBJ1-4 TRBV25-1 many . TGTGCCAGCAGTGACGCAGAGGGGGAGTGGGGAAAACTGTTTTTT CASSDAEGEWGKLFF
TRBJ1-1 TRBV7-9 . . TGTGCCAGCAGCTCCGCCACAGGGACGACTGAAGCTTTCTTT CASSSATGTTEAFF
TRBJ2-3 TRBV5-1 . TRBD2 TGCGCCAGCAGCCCCGGACTAGCCTTAGCAGATACGCAGTATTTT CASSPGLALADTQYF
TRBJ2-7 TRBV7-2 few . TGTGCCAGCAGCTCCCTAGCCACAGGGTTTTACGGAGGCGAGCAGTACTTC CASSSLATGFYGGEQYF
TRBJ2-5 TRBV5-6 . . TGTGCCAGCAGCTTGGGTCGAGGGAAGACCCAGTACTTC CASSLGRGKTQYF
TRBJ2-6 TRBV10-1 . TRBD1 TGCGCCAGCAGTCCCTACAGGGGCTCTGGGGCCAACGTCCTGACTTTC CASSPYRGSGANVLTF
TRBJ2-1 TRBV18 once . TGTGCCAGCTCTTGGCAGGGGCTGGGAAATGAGCAGTTCTTC CASSWQGLGNEQFF
TRBJ2-5 TRBV29-1 . TRBD2 TGCAGCGTTGAATTAGCGGGGGACCGCCCGAGGGAGACCCAGTACTTC CSVELAGDRPRETQYF
TRBJ1-5 TRBV6-1 few . TGTGCCAGCAGTGAAACAGACTATAGCAATCAGCCCCAGCATTTT CASSETDYSNQPQHF
TRBJ2-7 TRBV7-9 . . TGTGCCAGCAGCTTAGGTTCGGACATCGTATACGAGCAGTACTTC CASSLGSDIVYEQYF
TRBJ2-4 TRBV13 . TRBD1 TGTGCCAGCAGCAAAAGGGACAGTGCCACCAAAAACATTCAGTACTTC CASSKRDSATKNIQYF
TRBJ2-7 TRBV2 . . TGTGCCATCGGACAGACCTACGAGCAGTACTTC CAIGQTYEQYF
TRBJ1-4 TRBV6-5 . . TGTGCCAGCAGTTTCTCATCCGGGACTATTAATGAAAAACTGTTTTTT CASSFSSGTINEKLFF
TRBJ1-1 TRBV6-5 few . TGTGCCAGCAGCCCCCAGCCGGGGGGCTTCACTGAAGCTTTCTTT CASSPQPGGFTEAFF
TRBJ1-2 TRBV6-1 . . TGTGCCAGCAGTGAAGTGATAGGGAGCTATGGCTACACCTTC CASSEVIGSYGYTF